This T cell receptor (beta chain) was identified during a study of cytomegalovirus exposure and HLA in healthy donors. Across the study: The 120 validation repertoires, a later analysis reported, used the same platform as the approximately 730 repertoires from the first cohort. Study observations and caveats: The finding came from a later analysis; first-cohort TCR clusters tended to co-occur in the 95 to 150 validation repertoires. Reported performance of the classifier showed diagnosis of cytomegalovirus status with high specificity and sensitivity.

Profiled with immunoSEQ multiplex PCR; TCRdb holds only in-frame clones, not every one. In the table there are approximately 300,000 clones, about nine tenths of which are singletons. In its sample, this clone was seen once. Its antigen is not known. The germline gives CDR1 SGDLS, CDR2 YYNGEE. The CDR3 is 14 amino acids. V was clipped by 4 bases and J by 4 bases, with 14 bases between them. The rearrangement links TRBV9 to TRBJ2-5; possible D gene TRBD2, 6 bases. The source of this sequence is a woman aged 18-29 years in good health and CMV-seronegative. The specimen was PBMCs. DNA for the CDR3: TGTGCCAGCAGCCACAGGAGGGGCGGAGAGACCCAGTACTTC. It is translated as CASSHRRGGETQYF.